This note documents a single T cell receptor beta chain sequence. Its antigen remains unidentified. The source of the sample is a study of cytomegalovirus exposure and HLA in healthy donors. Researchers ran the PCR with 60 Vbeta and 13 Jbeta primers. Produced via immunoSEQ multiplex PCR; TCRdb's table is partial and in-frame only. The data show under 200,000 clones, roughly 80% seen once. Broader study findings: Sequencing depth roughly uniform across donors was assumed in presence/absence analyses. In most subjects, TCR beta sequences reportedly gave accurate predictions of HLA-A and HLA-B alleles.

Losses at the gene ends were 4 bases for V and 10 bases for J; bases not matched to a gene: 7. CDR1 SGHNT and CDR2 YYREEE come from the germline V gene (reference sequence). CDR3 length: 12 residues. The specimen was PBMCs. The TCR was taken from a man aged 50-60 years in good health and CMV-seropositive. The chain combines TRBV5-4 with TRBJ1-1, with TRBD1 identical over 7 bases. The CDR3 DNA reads TGTGCCAGCAGCCCAAGACAGGGTTCAGCTTTCTTT. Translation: CASSPRQGSAFF.